This T cell receptor (beta chain) was sequenced during a study of T-cell memory formation after mild COVID-19. Findings of the study overall: Among clones contracting day 15 to 85, CD4/CD8 was balanced, whereas later expanders leaned CD4+.

As regards this clonotype: Its antigen is not identified.

TCRdb used MiXCR to reprocess the 5' RACE reads, holding one entry per CDR3 protein. This repertoire shows roughly 190,000 distinct CDR3 sequences, under 30% found once; its top ten account for about an eighth. The CDR3 is 14 amino acids. Germline CDR1 and CDR2: SGHDN and FVKESK. Between the trimmed V and J ends, which lost 1 base and 2 bases, there was a span of 6 bases. Sequencing input: PBMCs or a T cell subset sorted from them (not recorded which). V is TRBV14 and J is TRBJ1-5; a weak D match, TRBD1 (6 bases). This clonotype originated in an adult woman who had mild COVID-19 (a few samples of this study predate the infection). Cell type and time point are not known. This CDR3 is CASSQGQGNQPQHF. CDR3 DNA sequence: TGTGCCAGCAGCCAAGGACAGGGCAATCAGCCCCAGCATTTT.